Listed below are T cell receptor beta chains from one sample, sequenced in a study of T cells in localized non-small cell lung cancer. Only in-frame clones appear in the TCRdb table, and some are missing; sequencing was by immunoSEQ multiplex PCR. The sample includes roughly 17,000 clones, approximately 82% of them seen just once. The material was peripheral blood, obtained before any cancer treatment. These TCRs come from a male donor aged 60 or over with stage III lung adenocarcinoma. CDR3s include the opening cysteine and the closing phenylalanine or tryptophan. The D gene is left open where the match is weak. Clone size is not always given. Where it is, it says once, few, many or a class for expanded clones.

TRBJ2-6	TRBV6-1	few	NA	TGTGCCAGCAGTGAATACAGGGTGGGCGGCTACAACGTCCTGACTTTC	CASSEYRVGGYNVLTF
TRBJ1-1	TRBV7-9	NA	TRBD1	TGTGCCAGCAGCCCCTGGGGGGGGACAGACACTGAAGCTTTCTTT	CASSPWGGTDTEAFF
TRBJ1-6	TRBV4-1	NA	TRBD1	TGCGCCAGCAGCCTCTTCAGACAGGGGGGTTCAAGCTCCTATAATTCACCCCTCCACTTT	CASSLFRQGGSSSYNSPLHF
TRBJ1-4	TRBV11-2	NA	NA	TGTGCCAGCAGCTCTCTCAGGGGAGGCGGTGAAAAACTGTTTTTT	CASSSLRGGGEKLFF
TRBJ2-5	TRBV11-2	NA	NA	TGTGCCAGCAGCTTAGCTCGGACTTCGAATTTAAAGACCCAGTACTTC	CASSLARTSNLKTQYF
TRBJ2-7	TRBV6-5	NA	TRBD1	TGTGCCAGCAGTTACACGACAGGGGCAACTCTTTACGAGCAGTACTTC	CASSYTTGATLYEQYF
TRBJ1-5	TRBV6-1	NA	NA	TGTGCCAGCAGTGGGCTTAGCAATCAGCCCCAGCATTTT	CASSGLSNQPQHF
TRBJ2-1	TRBV10-3	once	NA	TGTGCCATCACGGCGGGCCAAGGGTACAATGAGCAGTTCTTC	CAITAGQGYNEQFF
TRBJ1-5	TRBV7-6	NA	NA	TGTGCCAGCAGCTCGATGGCCGGTCAGCCCCAGCATTTT	CASSSMAGQPQHF
TRBJ1-2	TRBV29-1	NA	TRBD1	TGCAGCGTCGAAGACAGGGCCTATGGCTACACCTTC	CSVEDRAYGYTF
TRBJ1-2	TRBV5-4	NA	TRBD1	TGTGCCAGCAGCTTTAGAGGGACAGGGCTCTATGGCTACACCTTC	CASSFRGTGLYGYTF
TRBJ2-5	TRBV6-5	NA	TRBD2	TGTGCCAGCAGCCCGGGACTAGCGAAAGAGACCCAGTACTTC	CASSPGLAKETQYF
TRBJ1-2	TRBV2	NA	NA	TGTGCCAGCGTACCCCTGTTGAACCAGGGTCGCTATGGCTACACCTTC	CASVPLLNQGRYGYTF
TRBJ1-6	TRBV6-6	NA	NA	TGTGCCAGCAGTTACTGGGCAGGGAAGGGTTCACCCCTCCACTTT	CASSYWAGKGSPLHF
TRBJ2-4	TRBV6-1	NA	TRBD1	TGTGCCAGCACCGCCTCTCAGACAGGGCAAAACATTCAGTACTTC	CASTASQTGQNIQYF
TRBJ1-2	TRBV25-1	NA	NA	TGTGCCAGCAGTGAATTGGGTGCTGGCTACACCTTC	CASSELGAGYTF
TRBJ1-1	TRBV5-5	NA	NA	TGTGCCAGCAGCTTGGAGCCTGGGAGAACCACTGAAGCTTTCTTT	CASSLEPGRTTEAFF
TRBJ2-3	TRBV7-2	NA	NA	TGTGCCAGCAGCTTAGAAACCATACCCACAGATACGCGGTATTTT	CASSLETIPTDTRYF
TRBJ2-3	TRBV6-1	NA	NA	TGTGCCAGCAGTGAAATAGGGAGAGATACGCAGTATTTT	CASSEIGRDTQYF
TRBJ1-2	TRBV6-5	NA	NA	TGTGCCAGCAGTTACAGTGGCCCCTGGGCCTATGGCTACACCTTC	CASSYSGPWAYGYTF
TRBJ1-2	TRBV29-1	NA	NA	TGCAGCATCCCGGTTGGTAGGGACTATGGCTACACCTTC	CSIPVGRDYGYTF
TRBJ2-5	TRBV5-1	NA	TRBD2	TGCGCCAGCAGTTCGACTAGCGGGGTTCAAGAGACCCAGTACTTC	CASSSTSGVQETQYF
TRBJ2-5	TRBV7-9	few	NA	TGTGCCAGCAGCTTAGGTGGGGCGCTTGGGCAAGAGACCCAGTACTTC	CASSLGGALGQETQYF
TRBJ1-2	TRBV5-6	NA	TRBD1	TGTGCCAGCAGAGCAGAGGGGGCTGGCGGCTATGGCTACACCTTC	CASRAEGAGGYGYTF
TRBJ1-5	TRBV18	NA	NA	TGTGCCAGCTCACCGAGTGCGGAGGGAAATCAGCCCCAGCATTTT	CASSPSAEGNQPQHF
TRBJ2-2	TRBV5-1	NA	NA	TGCGCCAGCACCGGGACACTCACCGGGGAGCTGTTTTTT	CASTGTLTGELFF
TRBJ1-1	TRBV6-5	NA	TRBD1	TGTGCCAGCAGTTACGGCACAGGGGGGCTGAACACTGAAGCTTTCTTT	CASSYGTGGLNTEAFF
TRBJ1-5	TRBV6-6	NA	NA	TGTGCCAGCAGTTACGGGGTCAATCAGCCCCAGCATTTT	CASSYGVNQPQHF
TRBJ2-5	TRBV19	NA	NA	TGTGCCAGTAGTATGGCAAGGGGAGAGACCCAGTACTTC	CASSMARGETQYF
TRBJ2-5	TRBV5-1	few	NA	TGCGCCAGCAGCGGGGGGTCGGGGTACGGGCAAGAGACCCAGTACTTC	CASSGGSGYGQETQYF
TRBJ2-1	TRBV19	NA	TRBD1	TGTGCCAGTAGATCGGGCCGACCCGGGACAGAGGCCTACAATGAGCAGTTCTTC	CASRSGRPGTEAYNEQFF
TRBJ1-1	TRBV6-5	NA	NA	TGTGCCAGCAGTTACTCGAGGCAAATCACTGAAGCTTTCTTT	CASSYSRQITEAFF
TRBJ2-1	TRBV11-3	NA	TRBD2	TGTGCCAGCAGCCCGGGACTAGCGGGGGGGATGAATGAGCAGTTCTTC	CASSPGLAGGMNEQFF
TRBJ2-5	TRBV6-1	NA	TRBD2	TGTGCCAGCAGTGAACTAGCGGGGGGGCAAGAGACCCAGTACTTC	CASSELAGGQETQYF
TRBJ2-7	TRBV6-6	NA	NA	TGTGCCAGCAGTCGATATAGGGGCGAGCAGTACTTC	CASSRYRGEQYF
TRBJ1-4	TRBV6-1	NA	TRBD1	TGTGCCAGCAGTGAACCGGGACAGGCTTCAAATGAAAAACTGTTTTTT	CASSEPGQASNEKLFF
TRBJ2-5	TRBV10-3	NA	TRBD1	TGTGCCATCAGTGAGTCAACAGGACAGGGGACGCAAGAGACCCAGTACTTC	CAISESTGQGTQETQYF
TRBJ2-7	TRBV5-4	NA	NA	TGTGCCAGCAGCTTCTTCCGGGGGCCTTCCTACGAGCAGTACTTC	CASSFFRGPSYEQYF
TRBJ1-2	TRBV14	few	NA	TGTGCCAGCAGCCAAGAACGAAACTATGGCTACACCTTC	CASSQERNYGYTF
TRBJ1-2	TRBV7-2	NA	TRBD1	TGTGCCAGCAGCCGTTCGGGACAGGGAAATGGCTACACCTTC	CASSRSGQGNGYTF
TRBJ2-7	TRBV5-5	NA	NA	TGTGCCAGCAGCTTGTCAGGGAACTACGAGCAGTACTTC	CASSLSGNYEQYF
TRBJ2-3	TRBV2	NA	NA	TGTGCCAGCAGTGTAGGTAGGACCCAGTGGGAAGATACGCAGTATTTT	CASSVGRTQWEDTQYF
TRBJ1-5	TRBV6-1	NA	NA	TGTGCCAGCAGGCAGGACCTCAATCAGCCCCAGCATTTT	CASRQDLNQPQHF
TRBJ2-5	TRBV9	NA	TRBD2	TGTGCCAGCAGCACGCGACTAGCGGGAGGCCAAGAGACCCAGTACTTC	CASSTRLAGGQETQYF
TRBJ2-1	TRBV4-1	NA	TRBD2	TGCGCCAGCAGCCAGGGTCTAGCGGGGCAGAATGAGCAGTTCTTC	CASSQGLAGQNEQFF
TRBJ1-3	TRBV5-6	NA	NA	TGTGCCAGCAGCTTGGGGACGGATGGAAACACCATATATTTT	CASSLGTDGNTIYF
TRBJ2-2	TRBV19	NA	NA	TGTGCCAGTAGTAGGGGCCTGGCCACCGGGGAGCTGTTTTTT	CASSRGLATGELFF
TRBJ2-7	TRBV10-3	NA	TRBD2	TGTGCCATCAGCGCGGGGGAGGCGGGTTACGGCGAGCAGTACTTC	CAISAGEAGYGEQYF
TRBJ1-4	TRBV19	NA	NA	TGTGCCAGTAGCAACGGACAGTCCAACAATGAAAAACTGTTTTTT	CASSNGQSNNEKLFF
TRBJ2-2	TRBV2	NA	TRBD2	TGTGCCAGCAGGGGTAGCGGGATTAGAGGGGAGCTGTTTTTT	CASRGSGIRGELFF
TRBJ1-1	TRBV13	NA	NA	TGTGCCAGCAGCTTATGGGAGAACACTGAAGCTTTCTTT	CASSLWENTEAFF
TRBJ1-4	TRBV7-9	NA	TRBD1	TGTGCCAGCAGCCGGACAGGGCCAACTGAAAAACTGTTTTTT	CASSRTGPTEKLFF
TRBJ1-1	TRBV19	NA	NA	TGTGCCAGTATCAAGGTGGCTGAAGCTTTCTTT	CASIKVAEAFF
TRBJ2-3	TRBV2	NA	TRBD1	TGTGCCAGCAGGGGACAGGGTGATACGCAGTATTTT	CASRGQGDTQYF
TRBJ2-3	TRBV5-5	NA	NA	TGTGCCAGCAGCCCGGGACAATCAGGGGCAGATACGCAGTATTTT	CASSPGQSGADTQYF
TRBJ2-1	TRBV7-3	NA	TRBD1	TGTGCCAGCAGCTCCCGGACAGGGTTGAATGAGCAGTTCTTC	CASSSRTGLNEQFF
TRBJ2-3	TRBV7-8	few	NA	TGTGCCAGCAGCTACAGGGTGCGCACAGATACGCAGTATTTT	CASSYRVRTDTQYF
TRBJ1-1	TRBV7-6	NA	TRBD1	TGTGCCAGTAAGCTCCAACCGGGACAGGGGAACACTGAAGCTTTCTTT	CASKLQPGQGNTEAFF
TRBJ1-6	TRBV5-1	few	NA	TGCGCCAGCAGCCCGAGCGGGGATAATTCACCCCTCCACTTT	CASSPSGDNSPLHF